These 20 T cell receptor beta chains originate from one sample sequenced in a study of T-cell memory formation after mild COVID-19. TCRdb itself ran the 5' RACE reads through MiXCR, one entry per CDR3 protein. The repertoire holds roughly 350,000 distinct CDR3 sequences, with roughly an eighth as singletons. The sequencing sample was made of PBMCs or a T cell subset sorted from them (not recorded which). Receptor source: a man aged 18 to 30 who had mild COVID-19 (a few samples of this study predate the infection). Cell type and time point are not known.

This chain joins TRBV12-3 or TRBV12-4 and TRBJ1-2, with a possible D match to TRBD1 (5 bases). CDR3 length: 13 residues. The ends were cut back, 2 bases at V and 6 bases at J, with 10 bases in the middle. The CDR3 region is CASSLLRADGYTF. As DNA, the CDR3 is TGTGCCAGCAGTTTACTCAGGGCCGATGGCTACACCTTC.

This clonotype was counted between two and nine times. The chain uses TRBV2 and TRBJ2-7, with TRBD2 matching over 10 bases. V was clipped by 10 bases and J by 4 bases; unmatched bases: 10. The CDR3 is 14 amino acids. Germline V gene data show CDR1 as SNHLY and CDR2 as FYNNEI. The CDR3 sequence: CATNLAGEMYEQYV. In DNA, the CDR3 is TGTGCCACCAATCTAGCGGGGGAGATGTACGAGCAGTACGTC.

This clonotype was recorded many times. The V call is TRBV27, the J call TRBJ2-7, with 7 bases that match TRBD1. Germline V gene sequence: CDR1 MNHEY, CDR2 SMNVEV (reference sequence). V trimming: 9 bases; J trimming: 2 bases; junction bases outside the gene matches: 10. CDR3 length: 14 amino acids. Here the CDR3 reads CASRGTELTYEQYF. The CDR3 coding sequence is TGTGCCAGTCGAGGGACAGAACTAACCTACGAGCAGTACTTC.

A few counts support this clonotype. The CDR3 sequence: CASSHHLRWPTFSYEQYV. DNA of the CDR3: TGTGCCAGCAGTCACCACCTCAGGTGGCCGACCTTCTCCTACGAGCAGTACGTC. This chain connects TRBV6-6 to TRBJ2-7; D gene unclear. Germline V gene sequence: CDR1 MNHNY, CDR2 SVGAGI (reference sequence). The V and J ends lost 5 bases and 0 bases respectively, with 23 bases between them. The CDR3 covers 18 residues.

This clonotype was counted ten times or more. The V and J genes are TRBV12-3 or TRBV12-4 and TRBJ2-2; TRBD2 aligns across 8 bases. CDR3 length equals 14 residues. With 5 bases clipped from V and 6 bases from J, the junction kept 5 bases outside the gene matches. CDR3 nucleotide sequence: TGTGCCAGCAGTAGAACGGGGGGGGCCGGGGAGCTGTTTTTT. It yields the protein CASSRTGGAGELFF.

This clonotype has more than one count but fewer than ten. The CDR3 DNA sequence: TGTGCCAGCAGTGAAATGGGCTTTGGGACAGGGCCCAATGAGCAGTTCTTC. Translated: CASSEMGFGTGPNEQFF. The chain combines TRBV28 with TRBJ2-1, with 9 bases lining up with TRBD1. Germline CDR1 and CDR2: MDHEN and SYDVKM. J was trimmed by 6 bases and V by 5 bases; bases with no gene match: 14. The CDR3 has 17 residues.

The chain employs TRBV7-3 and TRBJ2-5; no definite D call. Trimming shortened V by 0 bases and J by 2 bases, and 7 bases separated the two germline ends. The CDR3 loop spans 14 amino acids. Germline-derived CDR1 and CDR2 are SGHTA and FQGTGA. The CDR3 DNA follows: TGTGCCAGCAGCTTAACCCACGGGCAAGAGACCCAGTACTTC. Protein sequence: CASSLTHGQETQYF.

The CDR3 loop reads CAWSLIHGGYTF. The CDR3, as DNA: TGTGCCTGGAGCCTTATCCATGGTGGCTACACCTTC. V usage is TRBV30 and J usage is TRBJ1-2; D call uncertain. This CDR3 has 12 amino acids. With 3 bases removed from V and 7 bases from J, the gap between germline ends came to 12 bases. Per the germline V gene, CDR1 is GTSNPN and CDR2 is SVGIG (reference sequence).

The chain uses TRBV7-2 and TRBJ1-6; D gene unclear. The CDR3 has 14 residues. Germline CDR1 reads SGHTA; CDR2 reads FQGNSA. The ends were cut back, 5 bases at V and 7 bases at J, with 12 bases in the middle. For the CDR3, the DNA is TGTGCCAGCAGCCGTCTTCCCCAGAATTCACCCCTCCACTTT. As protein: CASSRLPQNSPLHF.

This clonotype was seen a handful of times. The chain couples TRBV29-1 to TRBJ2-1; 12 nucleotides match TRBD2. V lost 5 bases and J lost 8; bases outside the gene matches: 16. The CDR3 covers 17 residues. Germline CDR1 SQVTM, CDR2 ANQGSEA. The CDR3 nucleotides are TGCAGCGTTTCCGGACTAGCGGGGTTCTCGTTTATCGATGAGCAGTTCTTC. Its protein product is CSVSGLAGFSFIDEQFF.

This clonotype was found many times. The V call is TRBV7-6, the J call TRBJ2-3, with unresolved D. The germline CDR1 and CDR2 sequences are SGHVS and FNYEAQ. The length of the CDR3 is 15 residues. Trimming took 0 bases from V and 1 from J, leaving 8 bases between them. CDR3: CASSLAGWGTDTQYF. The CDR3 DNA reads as TGTGCCAGCAGCTTAGCGGGGTGGGGCACAGATACGCAGTATTTT.

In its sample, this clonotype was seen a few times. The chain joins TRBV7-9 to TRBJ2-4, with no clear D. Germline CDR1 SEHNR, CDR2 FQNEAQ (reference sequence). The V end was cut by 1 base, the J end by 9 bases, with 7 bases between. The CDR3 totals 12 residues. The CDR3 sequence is CASSLDGLIQYF. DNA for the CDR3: TGTGCCAGCAGCTTAGACGGGCTCATTCAGTACTTC.

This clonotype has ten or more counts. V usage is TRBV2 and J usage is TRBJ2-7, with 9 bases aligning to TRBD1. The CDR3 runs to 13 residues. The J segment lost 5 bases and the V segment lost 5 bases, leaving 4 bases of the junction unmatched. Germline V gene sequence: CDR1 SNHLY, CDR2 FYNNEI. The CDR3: CASSRDREDEQYF. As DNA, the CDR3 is TGTGCCAGCAGTCGGGACAGGGAAGACGAGCAGTACTTC.

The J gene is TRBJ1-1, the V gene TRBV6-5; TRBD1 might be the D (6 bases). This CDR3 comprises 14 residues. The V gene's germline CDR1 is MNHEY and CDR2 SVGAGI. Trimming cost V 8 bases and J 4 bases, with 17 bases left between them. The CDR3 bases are TGTGCCAGCGGCAACAGGGTGAGGTTCACTGAAGCTTTCTTT. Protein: CASGNRVRFTEAFF.

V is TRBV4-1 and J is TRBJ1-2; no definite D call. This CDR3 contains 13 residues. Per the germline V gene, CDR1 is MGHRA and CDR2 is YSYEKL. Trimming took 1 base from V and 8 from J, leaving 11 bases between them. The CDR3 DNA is TGCGCCAGCAGCCAAGGAGGGTGGAAGGGCTACACCTTC. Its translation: CASSQGGWKGYTF.

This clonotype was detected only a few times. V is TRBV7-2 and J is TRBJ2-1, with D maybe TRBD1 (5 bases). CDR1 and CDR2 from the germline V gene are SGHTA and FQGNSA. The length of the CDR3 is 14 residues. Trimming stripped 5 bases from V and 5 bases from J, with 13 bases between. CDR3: CASSLRGLHNEQFF. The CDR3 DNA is TGTGCCAGCAGCCTAAGGGGCCTCCACAATGAGCAGTTCTTC.

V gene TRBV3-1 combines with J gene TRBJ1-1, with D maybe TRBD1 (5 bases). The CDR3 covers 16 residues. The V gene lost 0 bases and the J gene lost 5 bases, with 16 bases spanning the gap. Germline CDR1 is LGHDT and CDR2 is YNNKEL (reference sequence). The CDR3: CASSQDRLMGGTEAFF. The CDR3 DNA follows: TGTGCCAGCAGCCAAGACAGGCTCATGGGGGGGACTGAAGCTTTCTTT.

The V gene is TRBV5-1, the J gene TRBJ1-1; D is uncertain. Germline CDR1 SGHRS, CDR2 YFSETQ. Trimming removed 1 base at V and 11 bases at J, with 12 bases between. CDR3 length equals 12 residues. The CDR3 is CASSLLGTDAFF. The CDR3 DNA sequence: TGCGCCAGCAGCTTGCTCGGAACGGATGCTTTCTTT.

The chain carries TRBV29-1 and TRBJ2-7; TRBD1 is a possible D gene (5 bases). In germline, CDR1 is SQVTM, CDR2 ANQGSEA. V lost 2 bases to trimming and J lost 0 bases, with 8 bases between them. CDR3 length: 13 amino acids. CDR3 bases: TGCAGCGTTGAATTCGACAGCTCCTACGAGCAGTACTTC. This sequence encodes CSVEFDSSYEQYF.

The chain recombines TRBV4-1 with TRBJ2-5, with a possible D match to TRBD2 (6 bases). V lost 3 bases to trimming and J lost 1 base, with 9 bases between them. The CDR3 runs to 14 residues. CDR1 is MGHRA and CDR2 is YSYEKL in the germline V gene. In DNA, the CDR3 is TGCGCCAGCAGCCAGGGGGAGGCCCAAGAGACCCAGTACTTC. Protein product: CASSQGEAQETQYF.